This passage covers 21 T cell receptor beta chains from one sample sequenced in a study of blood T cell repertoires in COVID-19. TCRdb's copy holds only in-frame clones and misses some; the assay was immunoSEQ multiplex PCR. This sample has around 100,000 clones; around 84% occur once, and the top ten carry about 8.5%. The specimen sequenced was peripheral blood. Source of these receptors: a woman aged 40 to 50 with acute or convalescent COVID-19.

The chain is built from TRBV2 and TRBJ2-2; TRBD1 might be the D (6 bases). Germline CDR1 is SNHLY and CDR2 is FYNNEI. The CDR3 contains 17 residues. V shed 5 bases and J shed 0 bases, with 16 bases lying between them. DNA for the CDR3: TGTGCCAGCAGTAAGGACAGCCCGTTGACGAACACCGGGGAGCTGTTTTTT. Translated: CASSKDSPLTNTGELFF.

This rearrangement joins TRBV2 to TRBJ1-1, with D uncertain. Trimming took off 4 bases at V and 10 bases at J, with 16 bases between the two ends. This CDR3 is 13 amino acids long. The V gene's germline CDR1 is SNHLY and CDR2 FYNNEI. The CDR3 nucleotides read TGTGCCAGCAGTGTGGATTCTCGGCGGGGAGCTTTCTTT. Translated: CASSVDSRRGAFF.

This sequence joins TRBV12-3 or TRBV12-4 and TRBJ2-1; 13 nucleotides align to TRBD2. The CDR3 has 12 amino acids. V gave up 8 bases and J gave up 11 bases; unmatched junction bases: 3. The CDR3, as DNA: TGTGCCAGCCGACTAGCGGGGGGTAAGCAGTTCTTC. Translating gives CASRLAGGKQFF.

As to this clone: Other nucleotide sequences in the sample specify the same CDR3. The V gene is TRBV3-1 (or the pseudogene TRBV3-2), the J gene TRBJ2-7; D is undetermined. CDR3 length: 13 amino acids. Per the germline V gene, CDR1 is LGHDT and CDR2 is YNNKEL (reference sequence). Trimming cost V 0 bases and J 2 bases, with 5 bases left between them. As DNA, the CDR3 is TGTGCCAGCAGCCAAGATATTACCTACGAGCAGTACTTC. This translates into CASSQDITYEQYF.

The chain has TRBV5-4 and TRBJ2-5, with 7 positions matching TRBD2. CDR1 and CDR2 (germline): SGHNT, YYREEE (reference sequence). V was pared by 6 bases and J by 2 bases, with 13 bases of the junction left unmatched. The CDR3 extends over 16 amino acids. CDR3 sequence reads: CASTAGAGRTQETQYF. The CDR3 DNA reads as TGTGCCAGCACCGCAGGAGCGGGGAGAACGCAAGAGACCCAGTACTTC. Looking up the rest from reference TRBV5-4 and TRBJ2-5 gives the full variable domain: ETGVTQSPTHLIKTRGQQVTLRCSSQSGHNTVSWYQQALGQGPQFIFQYYREEENGRGNFPPRFSGLQFPNYSSELNVNALELDDSALYLCASTAGAGRTQETQYFGPGTRLLVL.

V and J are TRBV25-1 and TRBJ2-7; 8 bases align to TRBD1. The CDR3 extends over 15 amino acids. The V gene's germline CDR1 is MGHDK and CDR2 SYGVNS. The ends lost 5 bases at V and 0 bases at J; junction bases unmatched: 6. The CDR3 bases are TGTGCCAGCAGTCTCCGGGACAGGAGCTCCTACGAGCAGTACTTC. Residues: CASSLRDRSSYEQYF.

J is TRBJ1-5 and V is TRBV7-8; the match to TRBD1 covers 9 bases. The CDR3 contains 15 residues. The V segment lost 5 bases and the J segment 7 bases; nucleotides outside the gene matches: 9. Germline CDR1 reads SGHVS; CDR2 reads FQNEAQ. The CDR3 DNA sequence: TGTGCCAGCAGCCCGACGGGACAGGGATACCAGCCCCAGCATTTT. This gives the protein CASSPTGQGYQPQHF.

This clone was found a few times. Written as DNA, the CDR3 is TGCGCCAGCAGCTTAGGACAGGGCGCGAACACCATATATTTT. Its protein product is CASSLGQGANTIYF. V is TRBV5-1 and J is TRBJ1-3; TRBD1 agrees at 8 bases. Germline CDR1 and CDR2: SGHRS and YFSETQ. The CDR3 has 14 residues. Losses at the gene ends were 2 bases for V and 7 bases for J; bases not matched to a gene: 5.

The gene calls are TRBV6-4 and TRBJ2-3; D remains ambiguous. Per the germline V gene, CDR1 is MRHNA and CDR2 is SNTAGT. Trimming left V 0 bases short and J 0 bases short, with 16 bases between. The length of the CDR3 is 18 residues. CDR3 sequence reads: CASSDSVRGVQSTDTQYF. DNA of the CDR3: TGTGCCAGCAGTGACTCAGTAAGAGGTGTGCAGAGCACAGATACGCAGTATTTT.

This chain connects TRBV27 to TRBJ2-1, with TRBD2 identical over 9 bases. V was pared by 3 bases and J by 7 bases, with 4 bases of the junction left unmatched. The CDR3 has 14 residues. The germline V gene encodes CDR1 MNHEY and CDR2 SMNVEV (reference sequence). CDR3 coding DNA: TGTGCCAGCAGTTTCCGACTAGCGGTGAATGAGCAGTTCTTC. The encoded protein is CASSFRLAVNEQFF.

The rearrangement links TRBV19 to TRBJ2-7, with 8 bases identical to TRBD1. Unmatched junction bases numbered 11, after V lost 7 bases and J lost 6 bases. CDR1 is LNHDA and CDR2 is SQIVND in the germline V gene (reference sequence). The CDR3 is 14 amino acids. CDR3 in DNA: TGTGCCAGTAATCAAAGGACAGGGCTGCGCGAGCAGTACTTC. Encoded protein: CASNQRTGLREQYF.

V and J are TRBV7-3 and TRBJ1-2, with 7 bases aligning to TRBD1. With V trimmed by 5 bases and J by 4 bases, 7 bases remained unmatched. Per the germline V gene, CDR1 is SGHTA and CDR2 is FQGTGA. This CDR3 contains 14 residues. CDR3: CASSTGQPSYGYTF. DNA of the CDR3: TGTGCCAGCAGCACGGGACAGCCCAGCTATGGCTACACCTTC.

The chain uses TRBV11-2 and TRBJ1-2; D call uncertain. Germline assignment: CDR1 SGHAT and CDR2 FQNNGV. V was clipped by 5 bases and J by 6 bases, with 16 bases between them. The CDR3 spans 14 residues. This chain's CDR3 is CASSRGYLGDGYTF. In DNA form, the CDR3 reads TGTGCCAGCAGCCGCGGGTATCTCGGGGATGGCTACACCTTC.

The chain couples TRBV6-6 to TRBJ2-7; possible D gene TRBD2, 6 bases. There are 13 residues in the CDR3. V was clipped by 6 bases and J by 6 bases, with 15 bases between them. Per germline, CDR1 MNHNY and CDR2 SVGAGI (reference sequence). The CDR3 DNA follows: TGTGCCAGCAGCCCCAAGGGACTTGGCGAGCAGTACTTC. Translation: CASSPKGLGEQYF.

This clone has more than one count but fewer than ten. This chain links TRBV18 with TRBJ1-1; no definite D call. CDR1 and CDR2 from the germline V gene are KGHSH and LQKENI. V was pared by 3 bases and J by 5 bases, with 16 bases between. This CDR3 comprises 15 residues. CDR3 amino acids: CASSPSLGDNTEAFF. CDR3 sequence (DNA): TGTGCCAGCTCACCCTCACTCGGGGATAATACTGAAGCTTTCTTT.

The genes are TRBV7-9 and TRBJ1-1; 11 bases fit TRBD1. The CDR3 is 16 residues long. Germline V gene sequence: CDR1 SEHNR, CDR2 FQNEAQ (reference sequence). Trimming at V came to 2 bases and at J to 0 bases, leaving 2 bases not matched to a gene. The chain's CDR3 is CASSLRDRGLNTEAFF. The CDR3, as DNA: TGTGCCAGCAGCTTACGGGACAGGGGGTTGAACACTGAAGCTTTCTTT.

The CDR3 nucleotides are TGTGCCAGCAGCTCACCGACTAGCGGGGCCCCAGATACGCAGTATTTT. Protein sequence: CASSSPTSGAPDTQYF. The chain carries TRBV11-2 and TRBJ2-3; 11 bases align to TRBD2. J gave up 4 bases and V 4 bases, and 7 bases lay outside the gene matches. Germline V lookup: CDR1 SGHAT, CDR2 FQNNGV. This CDR3 is built from 16 residues.

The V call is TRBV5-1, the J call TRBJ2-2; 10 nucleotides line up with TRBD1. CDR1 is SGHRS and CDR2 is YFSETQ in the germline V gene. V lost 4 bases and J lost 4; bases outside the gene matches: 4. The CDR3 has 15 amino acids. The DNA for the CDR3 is TGCGCCAGCAGCGGGACAGGGGAGAGCACCGGGGAGCTGTTTTTT. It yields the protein CASSGTGESTGELFF.

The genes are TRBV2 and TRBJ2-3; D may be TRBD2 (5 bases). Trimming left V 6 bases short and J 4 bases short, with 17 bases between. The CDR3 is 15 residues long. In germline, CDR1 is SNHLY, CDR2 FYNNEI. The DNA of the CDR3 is TGTGCCAGCAGGAGGGTACTAGTTATAGCAGATACGCAGTATTTT. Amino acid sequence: CASRRVLVIADTQYF. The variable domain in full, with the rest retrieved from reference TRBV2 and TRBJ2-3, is EPEVTQTPSHQVTQMGQEVILRCVPISNHLYFYWYRQILGQKVEFLVSFYNNEISEKSEIFDDQFSVERPDGSNFTLKIRSTKLEDSAMYFCASRRVLVIADTQYFGPGTRLTVL.

The CDR3 bases are TGTGCCAGCAGTCCACAGTACCTCGCTTTCTTT. It translates to CASSPQYLAFF. The chain links TRBV6-5 to TRBJ1-1; no clear D gene. In germline, CDR1 is MNHEY, CDR2 SVGAGI. V was trimmed by 5 bases and J by 11 bases, leaving 12 bases between them. The CDR3 runs to 11 residues.

The CDR3 protein is CASSLNRGNHNEQFF. The DNA of the CDR3 is TGCGCCAGCAGCCTAAACAGGGGGAATCACAATGAGCAGTTCTTC. J is TRBJ2-1 and V is TRBV5-1, with 8 nucleotides matching TRBD1. Germline CDR1 and CDR2: SGHRS and YFSETQ. The CDR3 runs 15 residues. Unmatched junction bases numbered 8, after V lost 4 bases and J lost 5 bases.